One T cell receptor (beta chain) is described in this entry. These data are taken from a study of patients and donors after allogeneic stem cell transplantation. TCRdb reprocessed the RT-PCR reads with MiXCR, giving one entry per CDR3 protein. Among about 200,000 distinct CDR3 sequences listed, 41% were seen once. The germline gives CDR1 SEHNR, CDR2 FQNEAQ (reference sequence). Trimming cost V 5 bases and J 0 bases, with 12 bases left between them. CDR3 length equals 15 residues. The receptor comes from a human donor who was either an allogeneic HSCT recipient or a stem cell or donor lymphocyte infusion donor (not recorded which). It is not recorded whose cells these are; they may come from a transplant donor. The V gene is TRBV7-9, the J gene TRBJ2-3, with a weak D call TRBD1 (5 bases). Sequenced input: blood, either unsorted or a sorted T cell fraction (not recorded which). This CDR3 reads CASSDGHSSTDTQYF. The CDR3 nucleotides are TGTGCCAGCAGCGATGGACATTCTAGCACAGATACGCAGTATTTT.